These T cell receptor beta chains were read from a single sample in a study of blood T cell repertoires in COVID-19. Sequencing was performed with immunoSEQ multiplex PCR; in TCRdb, only in-frame clones are kept and a portion is missing. The sample has approximately 150,000 clones, roughly 84% seen once. Sample: peripheral blood. These receptors originate from a man aged 35 to 55 with acute or convalescent COVID-19. CDR3s include the opening cysteine and the closing phenylalanine or tryptophan. D genes are given only for firm matches. Clone size is stated in some rows and not others, as once, few, many or a class when expanded.

V gene: TRBV25-1
J gene: TRBJ1-6
CDR3 length: 16
clone size: .
D gene: TRBD1
CDR3 DNA: TGTGCCAGCAGTGAAGATCGGACAGGGCTGAGTTCACCCCTCCACTTT
CDR3 protein: CASSEDRTGLSSPLHF

V gene: TRBV18
J gene: TRBJ1-1
CDR3 length: 14
clone size: .
D gene: .
CDR3 DNA: TGTGCCAGCTCACCGCTCGGCGGGGGAACTGAAGCTTTCTTT
CDR3 protein: CASSPLGGGTEAFF

V gene: TRBV7-3
J gene: TRBJ2-5
CDR3 length: 15
clone size: .
D gene: TRBD1
CDR3 DNA: TGTGCCAGCAGCTACGGGACAGGGAATCGGGAGACCCAGTACTTC
CDR3 protein: CASSYGTGNRETQYF

V gene: TRBV7-3
J gene: TRBJ2-4
CDR3 length: 15
clone size: .
D gene: .
CDR3 DNA: TGTGCCAGCAGCAAATCAGGGGAAGGCAAAAACATTCAGTACTTC
CDR3 protein: CASSKSGEGKNIQYF

V gene: TRBV25-1
J gene: TRBJ2-2
CDR3 length: 14
clone size: .
D gene: TRBD2
CDR3 DNA: TGTGCCAGCAGTCGGGGGGGAGGCACCGGGGAGCTGTTTTTT
CDR3 protein: CASSRGGGTGELFF

V gene: TRBV12-3/TRBV12-4
J gene: TRBJ2-7
CDR3 length: 12
clone size: .
D gene: .
CDR3 DNA: TGTGCCAGCAGTTTATACCCGGGCGAGCAGTACTTC
CDR3 protein: CASSLYPGEQYF

V gene: TRBV7-3
J gene: TRBJ1-1
CDR3 length: 14
clone size: .
D gene: .
CDR3 DNA: TGTGCCAGCAGCTTAGATAACAGGAACACTGAAGCTTTCTTT
CDR3 protein: CASSLDNRNTEAFF

V gene: TRBV28
J gene: TRBJ1-2
CDR3 length: 11
clone size: once
D gene: .
CDR3 DNA: TGTGCCAGCAACCGGGGAAAGGGCTACACCTTC
CDR3 protein: CASNRGKGYTF

V gene: TRBV7-9
J gene: TRBJ2-1
CDR3 length: 14
clone size: .
D gene: .
CDR3 DNA: TGTGCCAGCAGCTTAGAAGGAGCGTTGAATGAGCAGTTCTTC
CDR3 protein: CASSLEGALNEQFF

V gene: TRBV6-1
J gene: TRBJ2-7
CDR3 length: 15
clone size: .
D gene: TRBD1
CDR3 DNA: TGTGCCAGCAGTGAATGGGGACAGGGGTCGCGGGAGCAGTACTTC
CDR3 protein: CASSEWGQGSREQYF

V gene: TRBV4-2
J gene: TRBJ2-2
CDR3 length: 15
clone size: .
D gene: TRBD2
CDR3 DNA: TGTGCCAGCAGCCCGGGGGGGCAAAGTAACGGGGAGCTGTTTTTT
CDR3 protein: CASSPGGQSNGELFF

V gene: TRBV5-1
J gene: TRBJ2-7
CDR3 length: 14
clone size: .
D gene: .
CDR3 DNA: TGCGCCAGCAGCTTGTGGCAGGGTGGTTACGAGCAGTACTTC
CDR3 protein: CASSLWQGGYEQYF

V gene: TRBV6-5
J gene: TRBJ1-2
CDR3 length: 13
clone size: .
D gene: TRBD1
CDR3 DNA: TGTGCCAGCAGGGTAGGACAGGGGAATGGCTACACCTTC
CDR3 protein: CASRVGQGNGYTF

V gene: TRBV18
J gene: TRBJ2-6
CDR3 length: 17
clone size: .
D gene: .
CDR3 DNA: TGTGCCAGCTCACCGGCGGGGGCCCCCTCTGGGGCCAACGTCCTGACTTTC
CDR3 protein: CASSPAGAPSGANVLTF

V gene: TRBV5-1
J gene: TRBJ1-1
CDR3 length: 18
clone size: once
D gene: .
CDR3 DNA: TGCGCCAGCAGCTTCCGAGCCAAAGTACAGGAGCCCGGAACTGAAGCTTTCTTT
CDR3 protein: CASSFRAKVQEPGTEAFF

V gene: TRBV7-3
J gene: TRBJ1-1
CDR3 length: 13
clone size: .
D gene: TRBD1
CDR3 DNA: TGTGCCAGCAGCTCGACAGGGGAGGTGGGAGCTTTCTTT
CDR3 protein: CASSSTGEVGAFF

V gene: TRBV24-1
J gene: TRBJ2-5
CDR3 length: 17
clone size: .
D gene: TRBD2
CDR3 DNA: TGTGCCACCTTGCCGGCCAGGACTAGCGGGGGGCAAGAGACCCAGTACTTC
CDR3 protein: CATLPARTSGGQETQYF

V gene: TRBV4-2
J gene: TRBJ1-1
CDR3 length: 15
clone size: .
D gene: .
CDR3 DNA: TGTGCCAGCAGCCAAGAAGGAGGAGTTGGCACTGAAGCTTTCTTT
CDR3 protein: CASSQEGGVGTEAFF

V gene: TRBV7-2
J gene: TRBJ2-2
CDR3 length: 18
clone size: .
D gene: TRBD2
CDR3 DNA: TGTGCCAGCAGCTCGGGACTAGCGGGGGGCAAGAACACCGGGGAGCTGTTTTTT
CDR3 protein: CASSSGLAGGKNTGELFF

V gene: TRBV6-5
J gene: TRBJ1-2
CDR3 length: 14
clone size: .
D gene: TRBD1
CDR3 DNA: TGTGCCAGCAATAATGACAGGGGAGTTGGTGGCTACACCTTC
CDR3 protein: CASNNDRGVGGYTF

V gene: TRBV24-1
J gene: TRBJ2-5
CDR3 length: 14
clone size: .
D gene: .
CDR3 DNA: TGTGCCACCAGTGATGCGGGGTCAGGGGAGACCCAGTACTTC
CDR3 protein: CATSDAGSGETQYF

V gene: TRBV3-1/TRBV3-2
J gene: TRBJ1-1
CDR3 length: 15
clone size: .
D gene: .
CDR3 DNA: TGTGCCAGCAGCCGCATACAGGGAGTCGAAGCTGAAGCTTTCTTT
CDR3 protein: CASSRIQGVEAEAFF

V gene: TRBV5-5
J gene: TRBJ2-2
CDR3 length: 14
clone size: .
D gene: .
CDR3 DNA: TGTGCCAGCAGCCATCTGGTCGGCACCGGGGAGCTGTTTTTT
CDR3 protein: CASSHLVGTGELFF

V gene: TRBV4-2
J gene: TRBJ2-3
CDR3 length: 18
clone size: once
D gene: .
CDR3 DNA: TGTGCCAGCAGCCAAGAACCCCTCGGAGGACTCGGCACAGATACGCAGTATTTT
CDR3 protein: CASSQEPLGGLGTDTQYF

V gene: TRBV10-3
J gene: TRBJ2-7
CDR3 length: 16
clone size: .
D gene: TRBD2
CDR3 DNA: TGTGCCATCAGTGAGTCGAGCACTAGCGGGGGCGACGAGCAGTACTTC
CDR3 protein: CAISESSTSGGDEQYF

V gene: TRBV5-6
J gene: TRBJ1-1
CDR3 length: 15
clone size: .
D gene: .
CDR3 DNA: TGTGCCAGCAGCTTGGAGGTTAGGAGGAACACTGAAGCTTTCTTT
CDR3 protein: CASSLEVRRNTEAFF

V gene: TRBV5-4
J gene: TRBJ1-1
CDR3 length: 14
clone size: few
D gene: TRBD1
CDR3 DNA: TGTGCCAGCAGACCTGACAGGGCGAACACTGAAGCTTTCTTT
CDR3 protein: CASRPDRANTEAFF

V gene: TRBV5-1
J gene: TRBJ1-4
CDR3 length: 13
clone size: .
D gene: .
CDR3 DNA: TGCGCCAGCAGCGGCGACAGAAATGAAAAACTGTTTTTT
CDR3 protein: CASSGDRNEKLFF

V gene: TRBV7-9
J gene: TRBJ2-6
CDR3 length: 15
clone size: .
D gene: .
CDR3 DNA: TGTGCCAGCAGCTTGAGGGCGGCTGGGGCCAACGTCCTGACTTTC
CDR3 protein: CASSLRAAGANVLTF

V gene: TRBV3-1/TRBV3-2
J gene: TRBJ1-1
CDR3 length: 14
clone size: .
D gene: .
CDR3 DNA: TGTGCCAGCACCTCGGGGGTGGCGGGCACTGAAGCTTTCTTT
CDR3 protein: CASTSGVAGTEAFF

V gene: TRBV5-6
J gene: TRBJ2-3
CDR3 length: 16
clone size: few
D gene: .
CDR3 DNA: TGTGCCAGCAGCCCCCAAGGGGGGGGAGGCACAGATACGCAGTATTTT
CDR3 protein: CASSPQGGGGTDTQYF

V gene: TRBV11-2
J gene: TRBJ2-4
CDR3 length: 13
clone size: .
D gene: TRBD1
CDR3 DNA: TGTGCCAGCAGCTGGGACAGGGAAAACATTCAGTACTTC
CDR3 protein: CASSWDRENIQYF

V gene: TRBV29-1
J gene: TRBJ2-2
CDR3 length: 13
clone size: .
D gene: .
CDR3 DNA: TGCAGCGCCGGGACTTCGAACACCGGGGAGCTGTTTTTT
CDR3 protein: CSAGTSNTGELFF

V gene: TRBV27
J gene: TRBJ1-2
CDR3 length: 15
clone size: .
D gene: .
CDR3 DNA: TGTGCCAGCAGTTTACTCTCGGAGCTGGACTATGGCTACACCTTC
CDR3 protein: CASSLLSELDYGYTF

V gene: TRBV7-9
J gene: TRBJ1-2
CDR3 length: 12
clone size: few
D gene: .
CDR3 DNA: TGTGCCAGCAGCTTACAACAACATGGCTACACCTTC
CDR3 protein: CASSLQQHGYTF

V gene: TRBV20-1
J gene: TRBJ1-1
CDR3 length: 13
clone size: .
D gene: .
CDR3 DNA: TGCAGTGCTAGTGGGGGCCTCTCTCCTTCAGCTTTCTTT
CDR3 protein: CSASGGLSPSAFF

V gene: TRBV19
J gene: TRBJ2-1
CDR3 length: 15
clone size: .
D gene: .
CDR3 DNA: TGTGCCAGTAGTATTTCTCCGGGATACTACAATGAGCAGTTCTTC
CDR3 protein: CASSISPGYYNEQFF

V gene: TRBV9
J gene: TRBJ1-3
CDR3 length: 18
clone size: .
D gene: TRBD1
CDR3 DNA: TGTGCCAGCAGCGTAGCTGAGGACAGGGCGGTAGACGGAAACACCATATATTTT
CDR3 protein: CASSVAEDRAVDGNTIYF

V gene: TRBV12-5
J gene: TRBJ1-2
CDR3 length: 13
clone size: .
D gene: .
CDR3 DNA: TGTGCTAGTGGTTTACTTGACAGGCAAGGCTACACCTTC
CDR3 protein: CASGLLDRQGYTF

V gene: TRBV9
J gene: TRBJ2-7
CDR3 length: 14
clone size: .
D gene: .
CDR3 DNA: TGTGCCAGCAGCGTAGGCAGAACAGCCTACGAGCAGTACTTC
CDR3 protein: CASSVGRTAYEQYF

V gene: TRBV5-1
J gene: TRBJ1-6
CDR3 length: 16
clone size: .
D gene: TRBD1
CDR3 DNA: TGCGCCAGCAGCTTGGAGGGCGGACAGGGGGAAACACCCCTCCACTTT
CDR3 protein: CASSLEGGQGETPLHF

V gene: TRBV9
J gene: TRBJ2-1
CDR3 length: 15
clone size: .
D gene: TRBD2
CDR3 DNA: TGTGCCAGCAGCGTACCGTCGGGGGGGGCCGATGAGCAGTTCTTC
CDR3 protein: CASSVPSGGADEQFF

V gene: TRBV5-4
J gene: TRBJ1-6
CDR3 length: 14
clone size: .
D gene: TRBD1
CDR3 DNA: TGTGCCAGCAGCTTGGAAGACAGGGGCTCACCCCTCCACTTT
CDR3 protein: CASSLEDRGSPLHF